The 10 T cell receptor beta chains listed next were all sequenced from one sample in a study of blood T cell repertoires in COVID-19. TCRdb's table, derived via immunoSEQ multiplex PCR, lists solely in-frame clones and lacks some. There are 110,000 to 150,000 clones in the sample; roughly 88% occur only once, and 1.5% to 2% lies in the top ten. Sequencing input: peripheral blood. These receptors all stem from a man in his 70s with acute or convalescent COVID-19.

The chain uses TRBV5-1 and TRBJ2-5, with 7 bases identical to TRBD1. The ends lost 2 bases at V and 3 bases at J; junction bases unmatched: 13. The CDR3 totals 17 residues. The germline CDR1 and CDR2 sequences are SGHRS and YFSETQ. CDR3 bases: TGCGCCAGCAGCTTCGGCATATCGACAGGGTTGGAAGAGACCCAGTACTTC. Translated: CASSFGISTGLEETQYF.

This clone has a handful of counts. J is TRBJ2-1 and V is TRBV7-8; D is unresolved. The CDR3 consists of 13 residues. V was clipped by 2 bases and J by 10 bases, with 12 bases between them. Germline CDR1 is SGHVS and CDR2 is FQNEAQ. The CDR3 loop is CASSLTVMEEQFF. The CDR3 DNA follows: TGTGCCAGCAGCTTAACGGTGATGGAGGAGCAGTTCTTC.

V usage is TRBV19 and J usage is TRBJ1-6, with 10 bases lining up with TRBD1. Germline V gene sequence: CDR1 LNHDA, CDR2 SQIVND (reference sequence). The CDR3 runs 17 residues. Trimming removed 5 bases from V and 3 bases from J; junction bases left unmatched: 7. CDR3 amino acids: CASSPEGQGIYNSPLHF. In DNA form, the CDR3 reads TGTGCCAGTAGTCCGGAGGGACAGGGGATCTATAATTCACCCCTCCACTTT. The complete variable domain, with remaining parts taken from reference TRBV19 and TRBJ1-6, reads DGGITQSPKYLFRKEGQNVTLSCEQNLNHDAMYWYRQDPGQGLRLIYYSQIVNDFQKGDIAEGYSVSREKKESFPLTVTSAQKNPTAFYLCASSPEGQGIYNSPLHFGNGTRLTVT.

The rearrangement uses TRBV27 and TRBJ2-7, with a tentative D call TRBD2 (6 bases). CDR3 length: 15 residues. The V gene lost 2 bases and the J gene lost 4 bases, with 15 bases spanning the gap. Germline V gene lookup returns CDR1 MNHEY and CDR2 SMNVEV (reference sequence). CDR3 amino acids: CASSLNVDGGYEQYF. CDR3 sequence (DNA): TGTGCCAGCAGTTTAAACGTTGACGGGGGTTACGAGCAGTACTTC.

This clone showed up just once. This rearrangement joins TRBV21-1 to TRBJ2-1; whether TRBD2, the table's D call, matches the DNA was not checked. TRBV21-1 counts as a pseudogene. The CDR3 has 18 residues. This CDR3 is CASSKESPGGSSYNEQFF. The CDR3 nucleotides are TGTGCCAGCAGCAAAGAATCCCCTGGCGGGAGCTCATACAATGAGCAGTTCTTC.

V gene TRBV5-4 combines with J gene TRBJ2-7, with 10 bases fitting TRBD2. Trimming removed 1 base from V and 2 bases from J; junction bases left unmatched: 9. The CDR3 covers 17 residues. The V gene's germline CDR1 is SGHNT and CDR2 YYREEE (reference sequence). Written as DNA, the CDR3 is TGTGCCAGCAGCTTGAAAGCGGGGGGGCAATCCCCCTACGAGCAGTACTTC. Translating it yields CASSLKAGGQSPYEQYF.

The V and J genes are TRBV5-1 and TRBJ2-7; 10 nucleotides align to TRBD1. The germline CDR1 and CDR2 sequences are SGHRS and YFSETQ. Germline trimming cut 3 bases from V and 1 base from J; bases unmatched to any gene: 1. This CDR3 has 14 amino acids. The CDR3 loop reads CASSSGQGSYEQYF. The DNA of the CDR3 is TGCGCCAGCAGCTCGGGACAGGGGTCCTACGAGCAGTACTTC.

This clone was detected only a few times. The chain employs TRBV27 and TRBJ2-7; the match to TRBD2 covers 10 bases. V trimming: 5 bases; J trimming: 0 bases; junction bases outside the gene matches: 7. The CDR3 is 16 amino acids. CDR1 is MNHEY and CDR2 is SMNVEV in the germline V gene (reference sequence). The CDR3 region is CASSPISGGDSYEQYF. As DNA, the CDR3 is TGTGCCAGCAGTCCCATCAGCGGGGGGGACTCCTACGAGCAGTACTTC.

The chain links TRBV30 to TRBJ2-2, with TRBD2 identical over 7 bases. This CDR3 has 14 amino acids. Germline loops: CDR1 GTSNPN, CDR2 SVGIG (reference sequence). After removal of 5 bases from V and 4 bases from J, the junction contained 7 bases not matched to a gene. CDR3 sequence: CAWGSGLGTGELFF. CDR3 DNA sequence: TGTGCCTGGGGTAGCGGGTTGGGCACCGGGGAGCTGTTTTTT.

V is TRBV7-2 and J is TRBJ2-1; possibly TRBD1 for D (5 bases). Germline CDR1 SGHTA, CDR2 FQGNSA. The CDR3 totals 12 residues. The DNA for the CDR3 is TGTGCAACCAGGGTGGCGAACAATGAGCAGTTCTTC. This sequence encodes CATRVANNEQFF.